The 24 T cell receptor beta chains listed next were all sequenced from one sample in a study of monozygotic twins with inflammatory bowel disease. TCRdb re-called the 5' RACE reads and catalogs CDR3 proteins one per entry, DNA excluded. The repertoire table contains approximately 160,000 distinct CDR3 sequences. Sequencing was done on a sample of blood. The receptors stem from a human donor with ulcerative colitis or Crohn's disease, or a healthy co-twin of an affected twin (not recorded which).

The gene calls are TRBV10-3 and TRBJ2-1; checking the TCRdb D call of TRBD1 is not possible without DNA. The CDR3 length is 15 residues. CDR1 and CDR2 (germline): ENHRY, SYGVKD. The CDR3 protein is CAIREGTGAYNEQFF.

The chain uses TRBV10-3 and TRBJ2-5; TCRdb picks TRBD2, but there is no DNA to check that call. CDR3 length: 16 amino acids. Germline V gene data show CDR1 as ENHRY and CDR2 as SYGVKD. This CDR3 is CAIIPLGGTYQETQYF.

V is TRBV15 and J is TRBJ2-5; no DNA is available, so the TRBD2 call from TCRdb remains unchecked. There are 16 residues in the CDR3. Germline CDR1 and CDR2: LNHNV and YYDKDF (reference sequence). The CDR3 is CATSTQYGGIRETQYF.

The J gene is TRBJ2-1, the V gene TRBV2; TCRdb proposes TRBD1, but this gene call is untestable without DNA. The CDR3 runs 15 residues. Germline assignment: CDR1 SNHLY and CDR2 FYNNEI. This chain's CDR3 is CASNGQGQKGHEQFF.

This chain connects TRBV12-3 or TRBV12-4 to TRBJ2-5. The CDR3 runs 15 residues. CDR3 in amino acids: CASSPSGLDQETQYF.

The J gene is TRBJ2-7, the V gene TRBV28; checking the TCRdb D call of TRBD1 is not possible without DNA. Germline CDR1 MDHEN, CDR2 SYDVKM. The CDR3 is 12 amino acids. CDR3: CASKTGGYEQYF.

The V gene is TRBV4-1, the J gene TRBJ1-5. The CDR3 extends over 15 amino acids. In germline, CDR1 is MGHRA, CDR2 YSYEKL. The CDR3 reads CASSQESRSNQPQHF.

The V call is TRBV9, the J call TRBJ2-2. This CDR3 is 14 amino acids long. Germline CDR1 SGDLS, CDR2 YYNGEE. The CDR3 loop is CASRGMESTGELFF.

The rearrangement links TRBV20-1 to TRBJ1-1. This CDR3 has 14 amino acids. Germline CDR1 reads DFQATT; CDR2 reads SNEGSKA (reference sequence). The CDR3 here is CSARGWTENTEAFF.

The chain couples TRBV20-1 to TRBJ2-7. Germline CDR1 and CDR2: DFQATT and SNEGSKA (reference sequence). The length of the CDR3 is 14 residues. The CDR3 region is CSADDDTRNYEQYF.

The chain uses TRBV5-4 and TRBJ2-1; TCRdb proposes TRBD1, but this gene call is untestable without DNA. The CDR3 is 18 amino acids. Germline V gives CDR1 SGHNT, CDR2 YYREEE (reference sequence). CDR3 residues: CASRLGLAGGLGYNEQFF.

The J gene is TRBJ1-5, the V gene TRBV20-1. CDR3 size: 14 residues. Germline-derived CDR1 and CDR2 are DFQATT and SNEGSKA (reference sequence). This CDR3 reads CSADELGGNQPQHF.

The chain links TRBV5-1 to TRBJ1-1. This CDR3 comprises 14 residues. CDR1 is SGHRS, CDR2 YFSETQ, per germline. CDR3 region: CASSLAGFDTEAFF.

The chain links TRBV6-2 or TRBV6-3 to TRBJ1-2. The germline CDR1 and CDR2 sequences are MNHEY and SVGEGT. The CDR3 is 12 amino acids. CDR3 sequence reads: CASSSYSDGYTF.

The rearrangement uses TRBV27 and TRBJ2-3; TCRdb's D call of TRBD2 is untestable without DNA. There are 15 residues in the CDR3. Germline V gene sequence: CDR1 MNHEY, CDR2 SMNVEV (reference sequence). The CDR3 sequence: CASTRGGGGADTQYF.

The rearrangement uses TRBV7-6 and TRBJ2-2. Germline V gene data show CDR1 as SGHVS and CDR2 as FNYEAQ. The CDR3 has 13 residues. CDR3 sequence: CASSAVNTGELFF.

The V gene is TRBV29-1, the J gene TRBJ2-7; TCRdb's D call of TRBD1 is untestable without DNA. The CDR3 length is 11 residues. Looked up from germline, CDR1 is SQVTM and CDR2 is ANQGSEA. This chain's CDR3 is CSAGGWGSEDF.

The J gene is TRBJ1-2, the V gene TRBV4-1; with no DNA, the TCRdb D assignment of TRBD1 cannot be verified. The CDR3 extends over 15 amino acids. CDR1 and CDR2 from the germline V gene are MGHRA and YSYEKL. The CDR3: CASSQEPGIRYGYTF.

The chain joins TRBV5-1 to TRBJ1-1. Germline-derived CDR1 and CDR2 are SGHRS and YFSETQ. This CDR3 spans 15 amino acids. CDR3 loop: CASSLQGPPHPEAFF.

This sequence joins TRBV5-5 and TRBJ2-4; TCRdb outputs TRBD1, but without DNA this stays unchecked. Germline lookup yields CDR1 SGHKS and CDR2 YYEKEE (reference sequence). This CDR3 region has 13 residues. CDR3 loop: CASSLQGENIQYF.

The rearrangement joins TRBV12-3 or TRBV12-4 to TRBJ2-1; TCRdb's D call of TRBD1 is untestable without DNA. The CDR3 length is 14 residues. CDR3: CASSSPGRDNEQFF.

The chain combines TRBV10-3 with TRBJ1-4; TCRdb's D call of TRBD1 is untestable without DNA. The germline gives CDR1 ENHRY, CDR2 SYGVKD. The length of the CDR3 is 15 residues. The CDR3 is CAISGDPGKDEKLFF.

V and J are TRBV4-1 and TRBJ2-7. This CDR3 contains 15 residues. The germline V gene encodes CDR1 MGHRA and CDR2 YSYEKL. The CDR3 spells CASSQDWDAGTEQYF.

V usage is TRBV18 and J usage is TRBJ2-7; lacking DNA, the TRBD1 call made by TCRdb goes unchecked. In germline, CDR1 is KGHSH, CDR2 LQKENI. This CDR3 is built from 18 residues. CDR3 in amino acids: CASSKVRPGGAGDYEQYF.